A single sample is the source of the 20 T cell receptor beta chains below, sequenced in a study of post-analysis software for immune sequencing data. General observations from the study: Patients had higher frequencies than controls of roughly five TRBV segments, including TRBV5-6, TRBV5-1 and TRBV20-1.

These receptors have no known antigen. Prepared libraries of TCR beta cDNA carried unique molecular identifiers. MiXCR, run by TCRdb on the PCR reads, gives a single entry per CDR3 protein. The sample shows 250,000 to 300,000 distinct CDR3 sequences, just over 35% of them seen only once. Sequencing used blood. These receptors were taken from a girl aged 5-17 years with multiple sclerosis.

A word on this clonotype: A read error is possible here, since a much larger clone lies one base away. The chain recombines TRBV29-1 with TRBJ2-2, with D perhaps assigned TRBD1 or TRBD2 (5 bases each). This CDR3 is 14 amino acids long. The germline CDR1 and CDR2 sequences are SQVTM and ANQGSEA. The CDR3 is CSVEGDVNTGERFF. CDR3 DNA sequence: TGCAGCGTTGAAGGGGACGTTAACACCGGGGAGCGGTTTTTT.

The V call is TRBV29-1, the J call TRBJ1-1, with 7 bases matching TRBD1. J was trimmed by 8 bases and V by 7 bases; bases with no gene match: 13. The CDR3 extends over 13 amino acids. Germline loops: CDR1 SQVTM, CDR2 ANQGSEA. Here the CDR3 DNA reads TGCAGCGGGGACAGCCCCCTGGGGTTGGAAGCTTTCTTT. It specifies CSGDSPLGLEAFF.

The gene calls are TRBV7-9 and TRBJ2-3; 12 nucleotides align to TRBD2. CDR1 and CDR2 from the germline V gene are SEHNR and FQNEAQ (reference sequence). The CDR3 has 16 amino acids. The ends lost 3 bases at V and 0 bases at J; junction bases unmatched: 1. The CDR3 nucleotides read TGTGCCAGCAGCTTGACTAGCGGGGGAAGCACAGATACGCAGTATTTT. Translated: CASSLTSGGSTDTQYF.

This rearrangement joins TRBV20-1 to TRBJ2-2, with 13 nucleotides matching TRBD2. Per germline, CDR1 DFQATT and CDR2 SNEGSKA (reference sequence). Germline trimming cut 3 bases from V and 3 bases from J; bases unmatched to any gene: 13. The CDR3 totals 19 residues. CDR3 sequence: CSARLAGTSGVRDTGELFF. The CDR3 region has the DNA TGCAGTGCTAGGCTAGCCGGGACTAGCGGGGTCCGAGACACCGGGGAGCTGTTTTTT.

The V gene is TRBV9, the J gene TRBJ2-3, with 10 nucleotides matching TRBD2. After removal of 2 bases from V and 7 bases from J, the junction contained 7 bases not matched to a gene. The germline V gene encodes CDR1 SGDLS and CDR2 YYNGEE. The CDR3 is made up of 15 amino acids. This CDR3 is CASSVLAGVGNTQYF. The CDR3 DNA reads as TGTGCCAGCAGCGTCCTAGCGGGGGTAGGAAATACGCAGTATTTT.

The chain combines TRBV12-3 or TRBV12-4 with TRBJ2-3; 13 bases are shared with TRBD2. After removal of 2 bases from V and 2 bases from J, the junction contained 4 bases not matched to a gene. The CDR3 contains 17 residues. The CDR3 region has the DNA TGTGCCAGCAGTTTATCACTAGCGGGGGGGCTCACAGATACGCAGTATTTT. Translating gives CASSLSLAGGLTDTQYF.

This clonotype was seen more than once but under ten times. This chain connects TRBV15 to TRBJ2-5, with D hard to call. The V end was cut by 0 bases, the J end by 3 bases, with 8 bases between. The CDR3 extends over 14 amino acids. Germline V gene sequence: CDR1 LNHNV, CDR2 YYDKDF (reference sequence). The CDR3 region is CATSRDRGKETQYF. CDR3 DNA sequence: TGTGCCACCAGCAGAGATCGTGGCAAAGAGACCCAGTACTTC. The whole variable domain, remainder taken from reference TRBV15 and TRBJ2-5, is DAMVIQNPRYQVTQFGKPVTLSCSQTLNHNVMYWYQQKSSQAPKLLFHYYDKDFNNEADTPDNFQSRRPNTSFCFLDIRSPGLGDTAMYLCATSRDRGKETQYFGPGTRLLVL.

This clonotype was observed at least ten times. This rearrangement joins TRBV5-1 to TRBJ2-6; 8 bases map to TRBD1. The germline CDR1 and CDR2 sequences are SGHRS and YFSETQ. The J segment lost 0 bases and the V segment lost 0 bases, leaving 5 bases of the junction unmatched. The CDR3 is 18 residues long. CDR3 loop: CASSLAGTGISGANVLTF. The CDR3 DNA follows: TGCGCCAGCAGCTTGGCCGGGACAGGCATCTCTGGGGCCAACGTCCTGACTTTC.

This clonotype was recorded once. The genes are TRBV7-2 and TRBJ2-1; TRBD2 agrees at 10 bases. With V trimmed by 5 bases and J by 13 bases, 20 bases remained unmatched. The CDR3 length is 17 residues. The germline CDR1 and CDR2 sequences are SGHTA and FQGNSA. In nucleotides, the CDR3 is TGTGCCAGCAGCGACCCTAGCGGGAGCTTATTTGAAGAGACCCAGTTCTTC. As protein: CASSDPSGSLFEETQFF.

This clonotype showed up many times. This chain links TRBV20-1 with TRBJ2-7, with 10 bases fitting TRBD2. Trimming removed 5 bases from V and 0 bases from J; junction bases left unmatched: 13. This CDR3 has 17 amino acids. Germline V gives CDR1 DFQATT, CDR2 SNEGSKA (reference sequence). The CDR3 DNA is TGCAGTGCTCGACGATCGGGACTAGCGCGTAGCTCCTACGAGCAGTACTTC. The encoded protein is CSARRSGLARSSYEQYF.

This clonotype appeared a few times. The rearrangement joins TRBV29-1 to TRBJ2-2, with 9 bases that match TRBD2. V was clipped by 1 base and J by 6 bases; unmatched bases: 12. CDR3 length: 17 residues. Germline loops: CDR1 SQVTM, CDR2 ANQGSEA. CDR3 amino acids: CSVEGGQAGGPSGELFF. The CDR3 region has the DNA TGCAGCGTTGAAGGTGGTCAGGCGGGAGGGCCTTCCGGGGAGCTGTTTTTT.

V gene TRBV6-6 combines with J gene TRBJ1-5; maybe TRBD1 (6 bases). V was pared by 5 bases and J by 1 base, with 12 bases between. Per the germline V gene, CDR1 is MNHNY and CDR2 is SVGAGI (reference sequence). The CDR3 is made up of 15 amino acids. The CDR3, as DNA: TGTGCCAGCAGTGGTCAGGGGACGAGCAATCAGCCCCAGCATTTT. Translation gives CASSGQGTSNQPQHF.

This clonotype was seen a few times. This chain links TRBV29-1 with TRBJ1-1; 8 bases are shared with TRBD1. V lost 5 bases to trimming and J lost 8 bases; unmatched junction nucleotides: 10. CDR3 length equals 13 residues. The germline gives CDR1 SQVTM, CDR2 ANQGSEA. DNA for the CDR3: TGCAGCGTTCGGACAGGGCAGATCGCGGAAGCTTTCTTT. Translating it yields CSVRTGQIAEAFF.

Many counts were recorded for this clonotype. The chain carries TRBV7-9 and TRBJ2-3; D is possibly TRBD1 or TRBD2 (5 bases each). Trimming stripped 6 bases from V and 5 bases from J, with 30 bases between. The CDR3 sequence is 19 residues long. CDR1 is SEHNR and CDR2 is FQNEAQ in the germline V gene (reference sequence). The CDR3 bases are TGTGCCAGCAGGCCTTCAGATCCGCTGGTGAGGGCAAGGGGAGATACGCAGTATTTT. It translates to CASRPSDPLVRARGDTQYF.

On this clonotype itself: This clone may be a read error of a much larger clone one base away. The chain is built from TRBV7-2 and TRBJ2-1; D uncertain. Germline CDR1 reads SGHTA; CDR2 reads FQGNSA. The CDR3 is 18 residues long. The CDR3 DNA reads as TGTGCCAGCGGCTTAGTTTGGATCGGTGGTAAGTTTTACAATGAGCAGTTCTTC. This codes for CASGLVWIGGKFYNEQFF.

A few counts support this clonotype. The V call is TRBV4-2, the J call TRBJ1-2; 8 nucleotides line up with TRBD1. The germline V gene has CDR1 LGHNA and CDR2 YNFKEQ. The V segment lost 0 bases and the J segment 3 bases; nucleotides outside the gene matches: 9. This CDR3 spans 17 amino acids. CDR3 nucleotides: TGTGCCAGCAGCCAAGATTCGATAGACAGGGGCGACTATGGCTACACCTTC. Its protein product is CASSQDSIDRGDYGYTF.

The chain joins TRBV5-6 to TRBJ2-7; D may be TRBD1 (6 bases). Germline V gene sequence: CDR1 SGHDT, CDR2 YYEEEE. This CDR3 has 16 residues. Trimming stripped 4 bases from V and 0 bases from J, with 17 bases between. CDR3: CASSQALGHDSYEQYF. The CDR3 bases are TGTGCCAGCAGCCAAGCCCTGGGACACGACTCCTACGAGCAGTACTTC.

The chain carries TRBV19 and TRBJ1-1, with TRBD1 identical over 10 bases. The trim removed 5 bases at V and 2 bases at J, leaving 5 bases unmatched. The CDR3 totals 15 residues. The germline V gene has CDR1 LNHDA and CDR2 SQIVND (reference sequence). CDR3 DNA sequence: TGTGCCAGTAGTGGATGGGACAGGGGAAACACTGAAGCTTTCTTT. This translates into CASSGWDRGNTEAFF. The variable domain in full, completed from reference TRBV19 and TRBJ1-1, reads DGGITQSPKYLFRKEGQNVTLSCEQNLNHDAMYWYRQDPGQGLRLIYYSQIVNDFQKGDIAEGYSVSREKKESFPLTVTSAQKNPTAFYLCASSGWDRGNTEAFFGQGTRLTVV.

This clonotype came up a few times. The gene calls are TRBV20-1 and TRBJ2-3, with a possible D match to TRBD1 (6 bases). The CDR3 is made up of 14 amino acids. Trimming removed 3 bases at V and 2 bases at J, with 12 bases between. CDR1 and CDR2 from the germline V gene are DFQATT and SNEGSKA (reference sequence). The CDR3 protein is CSARDRPSTDTQYF. The CDR3 coding sequence is TGCAGTGCTAGGGACAGACCATCCACAGATACGCAGTATTTT.

This clonotype was picked up many times. The chain joins TRBV20-1 to TRBJ2-7; the D gene could be TRBD1 or TRBD2 (5 bases each). Germline lookup yields CDR1 DFQATT and CDR2 SNEGSKA (reference sequence). The CDR3 covers 14 residues. V lost 2 bases and J lost 3, with 14 bases in between. In DNA form, the CDR3 reads TGCAGTGCTAGATTTGTGGGGGTTAACTACGAGCAGTACTTC. Translated: CSARFVGVNYEQYF.